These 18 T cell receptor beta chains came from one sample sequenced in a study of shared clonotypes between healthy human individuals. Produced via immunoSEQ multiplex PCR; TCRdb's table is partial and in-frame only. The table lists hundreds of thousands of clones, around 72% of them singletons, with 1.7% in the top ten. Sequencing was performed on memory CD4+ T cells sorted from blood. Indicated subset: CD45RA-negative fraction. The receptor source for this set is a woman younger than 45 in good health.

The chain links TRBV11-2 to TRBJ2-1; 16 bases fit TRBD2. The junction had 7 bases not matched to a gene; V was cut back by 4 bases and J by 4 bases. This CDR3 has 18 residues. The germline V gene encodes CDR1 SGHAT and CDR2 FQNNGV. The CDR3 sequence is CASSSGLAGGPWYNEQFF. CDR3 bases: TGTGCCAGCAGCTCGGGACTAGCGGGAGGGCCATGGTACAATGAGCAGTTCTTC. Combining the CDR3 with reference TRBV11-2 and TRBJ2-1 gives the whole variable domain EAGVAQSPRYKIIEKRQSVAFWCNPISGHATLYWYQQILGQGPKLLIQFQNNGVVDDSQLPKDRFSAERLKGVDSTLKIQPAKLEDSAVYLCASSSGLAGGPWYNEQFFGPGTRLTVL.

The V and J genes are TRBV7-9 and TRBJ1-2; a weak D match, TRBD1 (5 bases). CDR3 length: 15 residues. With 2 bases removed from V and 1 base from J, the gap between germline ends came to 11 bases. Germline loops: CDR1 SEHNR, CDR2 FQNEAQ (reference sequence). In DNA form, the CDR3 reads TGTGCCAGCAGCTTATCGGCAGGGATTAACTATGGCTACACCTTC. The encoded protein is CASSLSAGINYGYTF.

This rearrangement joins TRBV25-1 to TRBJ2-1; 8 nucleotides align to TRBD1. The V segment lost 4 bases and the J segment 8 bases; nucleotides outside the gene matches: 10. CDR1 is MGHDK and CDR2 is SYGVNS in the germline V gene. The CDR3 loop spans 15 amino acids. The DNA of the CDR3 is TGTGCCAGCAGTGCAATTGGACAGGGCGGCGATGAGCAGTTCTTC. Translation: CASSAIGQGGDEQFF.

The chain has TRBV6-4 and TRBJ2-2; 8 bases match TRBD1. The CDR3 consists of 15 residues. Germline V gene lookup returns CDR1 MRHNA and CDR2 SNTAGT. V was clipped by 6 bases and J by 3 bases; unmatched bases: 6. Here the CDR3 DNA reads TGTGCCAGCAGCCCCAGGGGGCTGGACACCGGGGAGCTGTTTTTT. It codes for CASSPRGLDTGELFF.

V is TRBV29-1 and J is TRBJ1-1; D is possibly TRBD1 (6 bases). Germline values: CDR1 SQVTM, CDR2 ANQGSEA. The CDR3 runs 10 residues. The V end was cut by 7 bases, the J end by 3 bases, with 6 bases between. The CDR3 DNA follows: TGCAGCGGGACAGACACTGAAGCTTTCTTT. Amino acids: CSGTDTEAFF.

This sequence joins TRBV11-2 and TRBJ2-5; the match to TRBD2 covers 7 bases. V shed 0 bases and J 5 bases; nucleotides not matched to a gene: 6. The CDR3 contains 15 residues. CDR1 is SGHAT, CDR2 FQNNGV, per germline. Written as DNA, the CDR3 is TGTGCCAGCAGCTTAGATGAGGGAGGGTGGGAGACCCAGTACTTC. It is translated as CASSLDEGGWETQYF.

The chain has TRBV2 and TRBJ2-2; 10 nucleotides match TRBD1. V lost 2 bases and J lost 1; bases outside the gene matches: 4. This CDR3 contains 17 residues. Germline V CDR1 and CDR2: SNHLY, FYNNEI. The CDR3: CASSERTGGGNTGELFF. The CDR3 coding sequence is TGTGCCAGCAGTGAACGGACAGGGGGTGGGAACACCGGGGAGCTGTTTTTT.

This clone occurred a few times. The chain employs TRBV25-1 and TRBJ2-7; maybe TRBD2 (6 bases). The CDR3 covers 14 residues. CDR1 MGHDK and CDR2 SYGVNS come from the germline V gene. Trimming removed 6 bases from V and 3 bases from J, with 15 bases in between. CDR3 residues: CASSGLATGYEQYF. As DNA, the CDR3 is TGTGCCAGCAGCGGGCTAGCGACTGGCTACGAGCAGTACTTC.

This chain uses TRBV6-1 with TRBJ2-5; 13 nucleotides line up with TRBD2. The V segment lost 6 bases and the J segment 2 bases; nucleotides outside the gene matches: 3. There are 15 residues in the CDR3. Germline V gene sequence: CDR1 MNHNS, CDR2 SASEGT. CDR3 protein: CASRGLAGRQETQYF. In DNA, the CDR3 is TGTGCCAGCAGGGGACTAGCGGGAAGACAAGAGACCCAGTACTTC.

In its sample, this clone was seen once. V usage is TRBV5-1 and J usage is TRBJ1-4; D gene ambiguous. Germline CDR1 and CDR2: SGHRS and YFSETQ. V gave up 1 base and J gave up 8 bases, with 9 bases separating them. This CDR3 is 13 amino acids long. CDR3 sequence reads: CASSLSRAEKLFF. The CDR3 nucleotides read TGCGCCAGCAGCTTGTCTCGGGCCGAAAAACTGTTTTTT.

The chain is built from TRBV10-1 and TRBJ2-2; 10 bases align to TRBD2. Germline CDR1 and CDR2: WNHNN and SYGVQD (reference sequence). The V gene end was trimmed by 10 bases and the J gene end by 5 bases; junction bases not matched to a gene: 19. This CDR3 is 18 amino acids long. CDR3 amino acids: CATTYPSVSGRGTGELFF. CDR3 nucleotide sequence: TGCGCCACCACATACCCCTCGGTGAGCGGGAGGGGAACCGGGGAGCTGTTTTTT.

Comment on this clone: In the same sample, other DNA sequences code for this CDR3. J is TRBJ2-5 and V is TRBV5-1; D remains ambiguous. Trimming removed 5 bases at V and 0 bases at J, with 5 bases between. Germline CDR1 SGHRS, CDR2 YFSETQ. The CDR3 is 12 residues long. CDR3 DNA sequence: TGCGCCAGCAGTGCTAACCAAGAGACCCAGTACTTC. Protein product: CASSANQETQYF.

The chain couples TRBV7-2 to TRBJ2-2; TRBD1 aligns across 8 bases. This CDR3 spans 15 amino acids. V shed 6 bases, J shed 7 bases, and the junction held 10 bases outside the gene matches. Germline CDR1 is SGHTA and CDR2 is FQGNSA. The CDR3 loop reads CASSFQGAIGGELFF. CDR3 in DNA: TGTGCCAGCAGTTTTCAGGGGGCGATAGGCGGGGAGCTGTTTTTT.

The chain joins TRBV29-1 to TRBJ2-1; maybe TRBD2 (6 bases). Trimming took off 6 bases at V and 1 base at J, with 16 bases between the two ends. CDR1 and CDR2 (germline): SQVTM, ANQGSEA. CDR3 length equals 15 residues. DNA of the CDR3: TGCAGCGTCTTCGTCGGGGGTAGGTCCTACAATGAGCAGTTCTTC. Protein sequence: CSVFVGGRSYNEQFF.

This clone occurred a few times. The DNA of the CDR3 is TGTGCCAGCCGAAGACAGAGCTCCTACGAGCAGTACTTC. As protein: CASRRQSSYEQYF. The rearrangement uses TRBV14 and TRBJ2-7; D might be TRBD1 (5 bases). The V end lost 8 bases, the J end lost 0 bases, and 11 bases lay between the germline ends. The CDR3 covers 13 residues. Germline CDR1 reads SGHDN; CDR2 reads FVKESK.

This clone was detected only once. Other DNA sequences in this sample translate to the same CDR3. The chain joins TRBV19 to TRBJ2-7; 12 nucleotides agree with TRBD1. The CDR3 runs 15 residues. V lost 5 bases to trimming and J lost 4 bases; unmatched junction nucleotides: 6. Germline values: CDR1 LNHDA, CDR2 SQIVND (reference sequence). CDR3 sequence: CASSLPGQGAYEQYF. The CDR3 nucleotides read TGTGCCAGTAGTCTTCCGGGACAGGGGGCTTACGAGCAGTACTTC.

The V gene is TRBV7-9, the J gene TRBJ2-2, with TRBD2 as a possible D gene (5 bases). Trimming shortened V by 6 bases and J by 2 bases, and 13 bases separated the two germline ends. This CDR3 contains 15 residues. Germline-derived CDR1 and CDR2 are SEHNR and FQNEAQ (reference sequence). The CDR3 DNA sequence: TGTGCCAGCAGTGGGAGAGGACCTAACACCGGGGAGCTGTTTTTT. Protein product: CASSGRGPNTGELFF.

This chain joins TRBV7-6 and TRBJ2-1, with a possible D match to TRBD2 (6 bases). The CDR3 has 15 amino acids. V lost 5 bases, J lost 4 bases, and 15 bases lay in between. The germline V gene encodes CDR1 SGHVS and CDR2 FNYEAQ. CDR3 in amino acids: CASSPWAEGYNEQFF. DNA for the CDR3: TGTGCCAGCAGCCCCTGGGCGGAGGGGTACAATGAGCAGTTCTTC.